This T cell receptor (beta chain) was recorded in a study of control samples from healthy donors and cancer patients. Clones were sequenced by immunoSEQ multiplex PCR, and TCRdb holds only the in-frame ones, with some missing. The table has some 95,000 clones, 70% to 80% seen once. The CDR3 spans 14 residues. CDR1 and CDR2 (germline): LNHDA, SQIVND (reference sequence). Trimming took off 9 bases at V and 2 bases at J, with 14 bases between the two ends. Sequencing input: blood. The receptor comes from a woman in her twenties or thirties in good health. The chain recombines TRBV19 with TRBJ2-1, with D perhaps given as TRBD1 or TRBD2 (6 bases each). The CDR3 DNA reads as TGTGCCAGCGGTGAGGGGGGAACCTACAATGAGCAGTTCTTC. Its protein is CASGEGGTYNEQFF.